This TCR beta chain is drawn from a study of T cells expressing NK-cell markers. Whole-study findings and limits: A handful of donors carried dominant NKG2C+ clonotypes that made up roughly 1.0-7.5% of their CD8+ T cells. These same clonotypes (in several donors) also led the CD3+CD56-NKG2C+ fraction. Whether expanded NKG2C+ T cell clones recognized HCMV stayed uncertain.

CDR1 is SGHAT, CDR2 FQNNGV, per germline. There are 18 residues in the CDR3. TCRdb reprocessed the 5' RACE reads, keeping one entry per CDR3 protein, no DNA. This repertoire includes about 540,000 distinct CDR3 sequences. As concerns this clonotype: Its cognate antigen is unknown.

The sequencing sample was made of blood T cells: a sorted CD56 or NKG2C T cell subset, CD4+ or CD8+ T cells, or bulk PBMC T cells (not recorded which). V gene TRBV11-2 combines with J gene TRBJ2-1; TCRdb gives TRBD2 as the D gene, but with no DNA this cannot be confirmed. This clonotype originated in a man younger than 35 in good health. Here the CDR3 reads CASSLGPPGLGSYNEQFF.